Listed here is a single T cell receptor (beta chain). The antigen is undetermined. The sample comes from a study of Ad26.COV2.S vaccination and SARS-CoV-2 variants. Looking at the study overall: Ad26.COV2.S given intramuscularly, once or twice 56 days apart.

General study findings and limits: Whether participants received vaccine or placebo, their non-spike TCR breadth was similar.

Trimming cost V 4 bases and J 4 bases, with 10 bases left between them. Per germline, CDR1 LGHDT and CDR2 YNNKEL (reference sequence). The CDR3 totals 13 residues. Profiled with immunoSEQ multiplex PCR; TCRdb holds only in-frame clones, not every one. In the table there are 300,000 to 400,000 clones, around 85% of which are singletons. As to treatment: over 15 received Ad26.COV2.S at low or high dose, single or two shots; about 5 received placebo; per-sample allocation not given. Samples came from day 63 after the first vaccine or placebo injection. The source is a person aged 18-65 years who received the Ad26.COV2.S COVID-19 vaccine or a placebo. The genes are TRBV3-1 (or the pseudogene TRBV3-2) and TRBJ1-2; D not certain. The sequencing used peripheral blood, collected in a trial of Ad26.COV2.S vaccine versus placebo. This CDR3 reads CASSLKVIYGYTF. For the CDR3, the DNA is TGTGCCAGCAGCCTCAAGGTCATCTATGGCTACACCTTC.